The clone carrying this TCR beta chain appeared once. This sample stems from a study of T cell changes during pregnancy in multiple sclerosis. Here immunoSEQ multiplex PCR was the method, and the copy in TCRdb shows in-frame clones only, minus some. The data hold about 40,000 clones, with approximately 91% observed a single time. The clonotype was recovered from a female donor with multiple sclerosis, enrolled in a pregnancy study. What was sequenced was PBMCs (not recorded whether the cells were cultured).

The CDR3 spells CASSSAMQGAGTDTQYF. The CDR3 bases are TGTGCCAGCAGCTCGGCCATGCAGGGGGCCGGAACAGATACGCAGTATTTT. The rearrangement uses TRBV7-3 and TRBJ2-3, with 8 bases that match TRBD1. V dropped 4 bases and J dropped 3; count of bases not matched to a gene: 12. The germline V gene has CDR1 SGHTA and CDR2 FQGTGA. This CDR3 comprises 17 residues. Looking up the rest from reference TRBV7-3 and TRBJ2-3 gives the full variable domain: GAGVSQTPSNKVTEKGKYVELRCDPISGHTALYWYRQSLGQGPEFLIYFQGTGAADDSGLPNDRFFAVRPEGSVSTLKIQRTERGDSAVYLCASSSAMQGAGTDTQYFGPGTRLTVL.